The 32 T cell receptor beta chains reported below all come from one sample, sequenced in a study of cytomegalovirus exposure and HLA in healthy donors. 13 Jbeta primers and 60 Vbeta primers were used for the PCR. The data were produced by immunoSEQ multiplex PCR, yet TCRdb's version contains in-frame clones alone and is incomplete. Of 130,000 or so clones listed, roughly three fifths are singletons. Input material: PBMCs. These receptors came from a woman aged 60 to 75 in good health and CMV-seronegative.

In its sample, this clone was seen a few times. The chain uses TRBV19 and TRBJ1-5, with a weak D call TRBD1 (5 bases). This CDR3 is built from 16 residues. The ends were cut back, 3 bases at V and 2 bases at J, with 14 bases in the middle. In germline, CDR1 is LNHDA, CDR2 SQIVND (reference sequence). DNA of the CDR3: TGTGCCAGTAGTATCCTGCAGGGATGGGGCAATCAGCCCCAGCATTTT. Translated, it gives CASSILQGWGNQPQHF.

This clone turned up a few times. The chain is built from TRBV13 and TRBJ2-7, with D possibly being TRBD2 (6 bases). Deletions cut 5 bases from V and 2 bases from J, with 13 bases between. The CDR3 is 14 amino acids. In germline, CDR1 is PRHDT, CDR2 FYEKMQ (reference sequence). The CDR3 loop is CASSHRGLTYEQYF. CDR3 DNA: TGTGCCAGCAGCCACCGGGGACTCACCTACGAGCAGTACTTC.

There are a few counts of this clone. This chain links TRBV2 with TRBJ2-1; D is perhaps TRBD1 (5 bases). V was pared by 7 bases and J by 1 base, with 11 bases between. CDR3 length: 14 residues. Germline values: CDR1 SNHLY, CDR2 FYNNEI. The CDR3 DNA is TGTGCCAGCACTCGAGACAGATCCTACAATGAGCAGTTCTTC. It codes for CASTRDRSYNEQFF.

V is TRBV5-1 and J is TRBJ1-3; the D gene is possibly TRBD1 (5 bases). Germline V CDR1 and CDR2: SGHRS, YFSETQ. The CDR3 runs 16 residues. The V and J ends lost 0 bases and 1 base respectively, with 11 bases between them. The CDR3 coding sequence is TGCGCCAGCAGCTTGGGCGCAGGGTTATCTGGAAACACCATATATTTT. Translating it yields CASSLGAGLSGNTIYF.

Remarks on this clone: Other nucleotide sequences in the sample specify the same CDR3. This chain links TRBV7-2 with TRBJ1-2; no clear D gene. The V gene's germline CDR1 is SGHTA and CDR2 FQGNSA. This CDR3 is built from 13 residues. V was clipped by 2 bases and J by 4 bases, with 8 bases between them. The CDR3 DNA sequence: TGTGCCAGCAGCTTAACGGGTGGCTATGGCTACACCTTC. It encodes CASSLTGGYGYTF. The entire variable domain, with the rest obtained from reference TRBV7-2 and TRBJ1-2, is as follows: GAGVSQSPSNKVTEKGKDVELRCDPISGHTALYWYRQSLGQGLEFLIYFQGNSAPDKSGLPSDRFSAERTGGSVSTLTIQRTQQEDSAVYLCASSLTGGYGYTFGSGTRLTVV.

The V and J genes are TRBV10-3 and TRBJ1-1; maybe TRBD1 (5 bases). CDR1 is ENHRY and CDR2 is SYGVKD in the germline V gene. V was pared by 4 bases and J by 0 bases, with 18 bases between. The CDR3 totals 17 residues. The CDR3 DNA reads TGTGCCATCAGTGTTTCGGACACTCGGCCGATGAACACTGAAGCTTTCTTT. As protein: CAISVSDTRPMNTEAFF.

The V gene is TRBV7-8, the J gene TRBJ2-7; 8 nucleotides align to TRBD2. V lost 6 bases, J lost 2 bases, and 12 bases stayed unmatched. CDR1 SGHVS and CDR2 FQNEAQ come from the germline V gene. This CDR3 is 16 amino acids long. CDR3 loop: CASRTLTSGNTYEQYF. The DNA for the CDR3 is TGTGCCAGCAGGACCCTAACTAGCGGCAATACCTACGAGCAGTACTTC.

Points on this clone: Compared with germline, one end of the junction differs, possibly owing to a read error. The gene calls are TRBV7-9 and TRBJ2-7; D possibly corresponds to TRBD2 (5 bases). The length of the CDR3 is 16 residues. Germline assignment: CDR1 SEHNR and CDR2 FQNEAQ (reference sequence). The CDR3 DNA follows: TGTTCCAGCAGCTTAGGTAACCGGGATCCCTCCTACGAGCAGTACTTC. Translated, it gives CSSSLGNRDPSYEQYF.

This rearrangement joins TRBV27 to TRBJ2-5, with a weak D call TRBD1 (6 bases). The end of the DNA fits TRBJ2-7 better, so the J call may be wrong. This CDR3 has 14 residues. CDR1 is MNHEY and CDR2 is SMNVEV in the germline V gene (reference sequence). CDR3 loop: CASSYGDTPYEQYF. The CDR3 coding sequence is TGTGCCAGCAGTTACGGGGACACCCCCTACGAGCAGTACTTC.

This chain uses TRBV6-5 with TRBJ2-2; TRBD1 matches at 9 bases. Losses at the gene ends were 5 bases for V and 7 bases for J; bases not matched to a gene: 5. Germline values: CDR1 MNHEY, CDR2 SVGAGI. This CDR3 comprises 14 residues. CDR3 sequence reads: CASSTQGAGGELFF. The CDR3 coding sequence is TGTGCCAGCAGTACACAGGGGGCCGGCGGGGAGCTGTTTTTT.

This chain joins TRBV7-8 and TRBJ1-4; 7 bases line up with TRBD1. The germline gives CDR1 SGHVS, CDR2 FQNEAQ. The CDR3 sequence is 16 residues long. J lost 6 bases, V lost 1 base, and 8 bases had no gene match. The CDR3 nucleotides read TGTGCCAGCAGCTTAGGCCAGGGGGGTCCCTATGAAAAACTGTTTTTT. Translating it yields CASSLGQGGPYEKLFF.

The CDR3 sequence is CAISGGQGDNQPQHF. As DNA, the CDR3 is TGTGCCATCAGTGGGGGACAGGGCGACAATCAGCCCCAGCATTTT. The chain combines TRBV10-3 with TRBJ1-5, with 9 nucleotides matching TRBD1. Unmatched junction bases numbered 4, after V lost 4 bases and J lost 3 bases. This CDR3 has 15 residues. Germline lookup yields CDR1 ENHRY and CDR2 SYGVKD.

This sequence joins TRBV15 and TRBJ2-6; D might be TRBD2 (6 bases). V was pared by 0 bases and J by 2 bases, with 23 bases between. The CDR3 loop spans 21 amino acids. Germline lookup yields CDR1 LNHNV and CDR2 YYDKDF (reference sequence). CDR3 sequence: CATSRDQRQRVIITGANVLTF. The DNA for the CDR3 is TGTGCCACCAGCAGAGATCAGAGACAGCGGGTTATTATTACTGGGGCCAACGTCCTGACTTTC.

The chain uses TRBV7-2 and TRBJ2-1, with TRBD1 as a possible D gene (6 bases). With 5 bases removed from V and 5 bases from J, the gap between germline ends came to 16 bases. The CDR3 spans 15 residues. Germline loops: CDR1 SGHTA, CDR2 FQGNSA. This CDR3 reads CASSTLGTRDNEQFF. Here the CDR3 DNA reads TGTGCCAGCAGCACCCTCGGGACAAGAGACAATGAGCAGTTCTTC.

V is TRBV4-1 and J is TRBJ2-3; 7 bases match TRBD1. Trimming at V came to 0 bases and at J to 2 bases, leaving 5 bases not matched to a gene. The germline gives CDR1 MGHRA, CDR2 YSYEKL. This CDR3 is built from 16 residues. CDR3 nucleotides: TGCGCCAGCAGCCAAGATCCGGGACAGACCACAGATACGCAGTATTTT. Amino acid sequence: CASSQDPGQTTDTQYF.

The chain carries TRBV7-9 and TRBJ1-2; perhaps TRBD1 as D (5 bases). The CDR3 runs 12 residues. Germline assignment: CDR1 SEHNR and CDR2 FQNEAQ (reference sequence). Trimming removed 4 bases from V and 7 bases from J, with 10 bases in between. The CDR3 protein is CASSSPGIGYTF. CDR3 nucleotide sequence: TGTGCCAGCAGCTCCCCAGGGATTGGCTACACCTTC.

The V and J genes are TRBV27 and TRBJ1-5; 7 nucleotides match TRBD1. CDR3 size: 15 residues. With 3 bases clipped from V and 1 base from J, the junction kept 3 bases outside the gene matches. In germline, CDR1 is MNHEY, CDR2 SMNVEV (reference sequence). CDR3 in amino acids: CASSFTGASNQPQHF. The CDR3 DNA sequence: TGTGCCAGCAGTTTCACAGGGGCGAGCAATCAGCCCCAGCATTTT.

This clone was counted a few times. The chain is built from TRBV6-5 and TRBJ2-7, with a weak D call TRBD2 (6 bases). From germline, CDR1 is MNHEY and CDR2 SVGAGI. CDR3 length equals 14 residues. V was shortened by 2 bases and J by 6 bases, with 14 bases between the two germline ends. CDR3 DNA sequence: TGTGCCAGCAGTTACGTACGGCAGGGAGGCGAGCAGTACTTC. Amino acids: CASSYVRQGGEQYF.

CDR3 in amino acids: CASSNPGTGGPYSNQPQHF. In nucleotides, the CDR3 is TGTGCCAGCAGTAATCCCGGGACAGGGGGACCGTATAGCAATCAGCCCCAGCATTTT. J is TRBJ1-5 and V is TRBV7-2, with 11 bases identical to TRBD1. V lost 6 bases and J lost 0; bases outside the gene matches: 13. CDR1 SGHTA and CDR2 FQGNSA come from the germline V gene. This CDR3 region has 19 residues.

This sequence joins TRBV7-9 and TRBJ2-5; D possibly corresponds to TRBD2 (5 bases). The V gene lost 5 bases and the J gene lost 3 bases, with 13 bases spanning the gap. CDR1 and CDR2 (germline): SEHNR, FQNEAQ (reference sequence). The CDR3 has 14 residues. CDR3 residues: CASSPAWGEETQYF. DNA of the CDR3: TGTGCCAGCAGCCCCGCATGGGGAGAAGAGACCCAGTACTTC.

The CDR3 DNA reads as TGTGCCAGCAGCCACGTCTTGGGGACAGGGGATATTTGCAGTGATCAGCCCCAGCATTTT. It codes for CASSHVLGTGDICSDQPQHF. The V call is TRBV12-1, the J call TRBJ1-5; TRBD1, as called in the table, went unchecked against the DNA. TRBV12-1 is described as a pseudogene. The CDR3 sequence is 20 residues long.

This chain uses TRBV27 with TRBJ2-5; D remains ambiguous. The CDR3 is 11 amino acids. CDR1 and CDR2 from the germline V gene are MNHEY and SMNVEV (reference sequence). Trimming removed 5 bases from V and 2 bases from J, with 3 bases in between. The CDR3 coding sequence is TGTGCCAGCAGTCATCAAGAGACCCAGTACTTC. This gives the protein CASSHQETQYF.

The rearrangement joins TRBV27 to TRBJ2-1; TRBD2 matches 10 bases. This CDR3 has 16 residues. The J segment lost 6 bases and the V segment lost 5 bases, leaving 10 bases of the junction unmatched. From germline, CDR1 is MNHEY and CDR2 SMNVEV (reference sequence). CDR3 in DNA: TGTGCCAGCAGTGATGTCCTACTAGCGGGGCGCAATGAGCAGTTCTTC. Protein: CASSDVLLAGRNEQFF.

The gene calls are TRBV10-3 and TRBJ2-5, with TRBD2 matching over 12 bases. Germline lookup yields CDR1 ENHRY and CDR2 SYGVKD. V gave up 3 bases and J gave up 7 bases; unmatched junction bases: 6. There are 15 residues in the CDR3. The chain's CDR3 is CAISDSSGRAGTQYF. The CDR3 DNA reads as TGTGCCATCAGTGATTCTAGCGGGAGGGCCGGGACCCAGTACTTC.

The chain joins TRBV7-2 to TRBJ1-2, with 7 bases lining up with TRBD1. This CDR3 spans 13 amino acids. The junction had 7 bases not matched to a gene; V was cut back by 6 bases and J by 6 bases. Germline values: CDR1 SGHTA, CDR2 FQGNSA. CDR3 loop: CASRPQGINGYTF. The CDR3 coding sequence is TGTGCCAGCAGACCACAGGGGATTAATGGCTACACCTTC.

The V call is TRBV6-7, the J call TRBJ1-5; 9 positions match TRBD1. TRBV6-7 is filed as an ORF, its function uncertain. The CDR3 has 17 residues. The J segment lost 9 bases and the V segment lost 8 bases, leaving 20 bases of the junction unmatched. CDR3 DNA: TGTGCCAGCTCGACAGGACAGGGGAGAAGGTCCCCGAGGCCCCAGCATTTT. Amino acids: CASSTGQGRRSPRPQHF.

The chain combines TRBV4-3 with TRBJ2-3, with D maybe TRBD2 (5 bases). Trimming removed 1 base from V and 8 bases from J, with 7 bases in between. This CDR3 spans 12 amino acids. Looked up from germline, CDR1 is LGHNA and CDR2 is YSLEER. The CDR3 loop is CASSQVAGTQYF. CDR3 nucleotide sequence: TGCGCCAGCAGCCAAGTGGCGGGTACGCAGTATTTT.

This clone turned up a few times. The V call is TRBV4-3, the J call TRBJ2-1; 8 bases are shared with TRBD2. Germline CDR1 is LGHNA and CDR2 is YSLEER. The CDR3 covers 16 residues. V shed 1 base, J shed 15 bases, and the junction held 17 bases outside the gene matches. The CDR3 DNA reads TGCGCCAGCAGCCAAGTCACCCCCCCGGGAGCGGGAGCTCGGTTCTTC. Translating it yields CASSQVTPPGAGARFF.

The CDR3 DNA reads TGCGCCAGCAGCTTGGCGGGACAAAACACCGGGGAGCTGTTTTTT. As protein: CASSLAGQNTGELFF. The chain combines TRBV5-1 with TRBJ2-2, with D perhaps matching TRBD1 (6 bases). Looked up from germline, CDR1 is SGHRS and CDR2 is YFSETQ. The CDR3 consists of 15 residues. V was trimmed by 0 bases and J by 2 bases, leaving 8 bases between them.

CDR3 bases: TGCGCCAGCAGCCCGACCTACAGGGGAGGCACTGAAGCTTTCTTT. This encodes CASSPTYRGGTEAFF. V and J are TRBV5-1 and TRBJ1-1; 7 bases are a match to TRBD1. CDR1 SGHRS and CDR2 YFSETQ come from the germline V gene. V gave up 4 bases and J gave up 4 bases; unmatched junction bases: 10. The CDR3 runs 15 residues.

This clone was observed a handful of times. This chain joins TRBV5-6 and TRBJ2-7; 8 positions match TRBD1. With V trimmed by 4 bases and J by 2 bases, 2 bases remained unmatched. The CDR3 consists of 13 residues. The germline V gene encodes CDR1 SGHDT and CDR2 YYEEEE. CDR3 DNA sequence: TGTGCCAGCAGCCCAGGGGGCACCTACGAGCAGTACTTC. This encodes CASSPGGTYEQYF.

The chain employs TRBV19 and TRBJ1-4; no clear D gene. V was trimmed by 8 bases and J by 8 bases, leaving 21 bases between them. This CDR3 has 15 amino acids. The germline V gene encodes CDR1 LNHDA and CDR2 SQIVND (reference sequence). The CDR3 bases are TGTGCCAGTGCCCCATCCGGGTCCCCGGGAGAAAAACTGTTTTTT. This encodes CASAPSGSPGEKLFF.